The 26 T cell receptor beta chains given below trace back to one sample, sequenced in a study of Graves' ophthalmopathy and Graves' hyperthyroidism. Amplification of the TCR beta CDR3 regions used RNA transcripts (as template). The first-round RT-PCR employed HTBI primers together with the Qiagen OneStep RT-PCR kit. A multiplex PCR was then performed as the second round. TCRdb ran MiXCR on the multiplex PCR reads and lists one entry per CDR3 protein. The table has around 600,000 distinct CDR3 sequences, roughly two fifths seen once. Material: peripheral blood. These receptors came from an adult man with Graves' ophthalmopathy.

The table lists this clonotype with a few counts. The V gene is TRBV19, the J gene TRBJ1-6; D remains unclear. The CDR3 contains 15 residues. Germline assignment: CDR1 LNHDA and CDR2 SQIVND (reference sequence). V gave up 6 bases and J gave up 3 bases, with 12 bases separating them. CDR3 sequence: CASSHGQNYNSPLHF. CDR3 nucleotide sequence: TGTGCCAGTAGCCACGGGCAGAACTATAATTCACCCCTCCACTTT. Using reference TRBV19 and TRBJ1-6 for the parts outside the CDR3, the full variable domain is DGGITQSPKYLFRKEGQNVTLSCEQNLNHDAMYWYRQDPGQGLRLIYYSQIVNDFQKGDIAEGYSVSREKKESFPLTVTSAQKNPTAFYLCASSHGQNYNSPLHFGNGTRLTVT.

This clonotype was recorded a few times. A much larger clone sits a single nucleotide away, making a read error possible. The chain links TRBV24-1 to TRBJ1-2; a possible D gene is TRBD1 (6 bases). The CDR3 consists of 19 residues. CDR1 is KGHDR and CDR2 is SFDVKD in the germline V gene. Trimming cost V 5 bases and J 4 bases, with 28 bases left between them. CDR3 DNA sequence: TGTGCCACCAGTGGCCACGCCGGACGGGCAGGGGTTTCTCCCTATGGCTACACCTTC. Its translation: CATSGHAGRAGVSPYGYTF.

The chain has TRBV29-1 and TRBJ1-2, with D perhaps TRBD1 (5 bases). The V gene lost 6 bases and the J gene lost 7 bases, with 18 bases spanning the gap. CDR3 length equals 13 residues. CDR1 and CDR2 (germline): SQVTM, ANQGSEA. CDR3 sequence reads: CSVPLLGPGGYTF. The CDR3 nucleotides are TGCAGCGTCCCCTTGTTGGGGCCTGGTGGCTACACCTTC.

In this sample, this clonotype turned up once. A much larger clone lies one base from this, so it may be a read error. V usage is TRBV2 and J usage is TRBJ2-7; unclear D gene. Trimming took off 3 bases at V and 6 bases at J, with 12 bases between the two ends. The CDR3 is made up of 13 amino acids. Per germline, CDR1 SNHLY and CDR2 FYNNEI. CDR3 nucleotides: TGTGCCAGCAGTGAGGCTCCGGGTCCCGAGCAGTACTTC. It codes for CASSEAPGPEQYF.

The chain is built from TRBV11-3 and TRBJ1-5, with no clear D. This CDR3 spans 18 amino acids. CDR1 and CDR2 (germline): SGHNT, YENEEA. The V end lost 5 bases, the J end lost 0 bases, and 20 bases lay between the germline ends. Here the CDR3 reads CASSVGSGVIHSNQPQHF. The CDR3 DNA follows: TGTGCCAGCAGCGTAGGCTCCGGGGTGATACATAGCAATCAGCCCCAGCATTTT.

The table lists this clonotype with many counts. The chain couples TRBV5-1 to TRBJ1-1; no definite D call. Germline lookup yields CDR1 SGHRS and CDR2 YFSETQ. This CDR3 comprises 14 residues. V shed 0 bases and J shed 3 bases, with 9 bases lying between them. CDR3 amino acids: CASSLDLDYTEAFF. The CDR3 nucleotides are TGCGCCAGCAGCTTGGATCTGGATTACACTGAAGCTTTCTTT.

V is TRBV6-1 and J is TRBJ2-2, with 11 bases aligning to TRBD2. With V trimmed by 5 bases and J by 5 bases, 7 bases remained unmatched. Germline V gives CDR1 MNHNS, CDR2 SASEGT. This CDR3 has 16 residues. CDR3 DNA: TGTGCCAGCAGTCCCCGACTAGCGGGACAAACCGGGGAGCTGTTTTTT. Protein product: CASSPRLAGQTGELFF.

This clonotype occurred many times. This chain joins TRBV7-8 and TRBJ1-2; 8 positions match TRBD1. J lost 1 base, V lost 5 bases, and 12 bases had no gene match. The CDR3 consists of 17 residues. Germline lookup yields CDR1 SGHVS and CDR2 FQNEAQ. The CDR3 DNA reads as TGTGCCAGCAGCGGGGGGACAGGCCGTCCCATTAACTATGGCTACACCTTC. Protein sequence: CASSGGTGRPINYGYTF.

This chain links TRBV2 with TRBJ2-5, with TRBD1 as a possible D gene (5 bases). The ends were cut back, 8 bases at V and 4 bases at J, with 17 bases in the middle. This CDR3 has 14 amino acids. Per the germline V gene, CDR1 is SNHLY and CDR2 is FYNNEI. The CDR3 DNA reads TGTGCCAGCGTTTCCAGGGCGGTCGGAGAGACCCAGTACTTC. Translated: CASVSRAVGETQYF. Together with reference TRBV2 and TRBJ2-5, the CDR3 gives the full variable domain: EPEVTQTPSHQVTQMGQEVILRCVPISNHLYFYWYRQILGQKVEFLVSFYNNEISEKSEIFDDQFSVERPDGSNFTLKIRSTKLEDSAMYFCASVSRAVGETQYFGPGTRLLVL.

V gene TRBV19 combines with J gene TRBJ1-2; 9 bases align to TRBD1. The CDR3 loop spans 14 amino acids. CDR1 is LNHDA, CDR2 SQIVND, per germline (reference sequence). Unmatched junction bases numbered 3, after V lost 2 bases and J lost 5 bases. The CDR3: CASSIRGQGYGYTF. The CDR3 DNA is TGTGCCAGTAGTATACGCGGACAGGGGTATGGCTACACCTTC. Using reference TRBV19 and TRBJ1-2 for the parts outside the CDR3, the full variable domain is DGGITQSPKYLFRKEGQNVTLSCEQNLNHDAMYWYRQDPGQGLRLIYYSQIVNDFQKGDIAEGYSVSREKKESFPLTVTSAQKNPTAFYLCASSIRGQGYGYTFGSGTRLTVV.

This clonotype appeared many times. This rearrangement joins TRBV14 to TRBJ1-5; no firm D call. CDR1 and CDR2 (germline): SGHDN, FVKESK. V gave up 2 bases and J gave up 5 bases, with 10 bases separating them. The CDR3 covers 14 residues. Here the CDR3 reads CASSQSTGDQPQHF. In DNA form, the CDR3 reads TGTGCCAGCAGCCAAAGCACTGGGGATCAGCCCCAGCATTTT.

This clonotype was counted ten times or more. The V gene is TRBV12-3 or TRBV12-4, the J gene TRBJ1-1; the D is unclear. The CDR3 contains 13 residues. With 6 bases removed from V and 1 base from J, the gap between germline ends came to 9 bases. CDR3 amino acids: CASRRTSNTEAFF. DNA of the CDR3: TGTGCCAGCAGGCGTACTTCGAACACTGAAGCTTTCTTT.

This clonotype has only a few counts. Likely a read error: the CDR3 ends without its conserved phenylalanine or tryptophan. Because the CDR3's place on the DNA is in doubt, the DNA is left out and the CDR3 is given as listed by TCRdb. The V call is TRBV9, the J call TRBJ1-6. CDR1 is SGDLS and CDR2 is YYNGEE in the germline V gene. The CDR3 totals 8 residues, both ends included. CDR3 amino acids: CASSVASG.

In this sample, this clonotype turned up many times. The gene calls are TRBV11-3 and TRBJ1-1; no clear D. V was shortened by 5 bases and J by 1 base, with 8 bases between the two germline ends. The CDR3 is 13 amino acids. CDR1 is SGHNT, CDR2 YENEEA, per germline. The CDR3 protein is CASSRVPNTEAFF. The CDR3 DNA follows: TGTGCCAGCAGCCGCGTTCCGAACACTGAAGCTTTCTTT.

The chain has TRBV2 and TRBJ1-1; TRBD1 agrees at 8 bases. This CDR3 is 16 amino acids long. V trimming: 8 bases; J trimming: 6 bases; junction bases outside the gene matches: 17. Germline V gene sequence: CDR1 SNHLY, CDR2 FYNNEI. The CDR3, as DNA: TGTGCCAGCGACACAGGGTCAGGGGGCGATGGCGCTGAAGCTTTCTTT. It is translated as CASDTGSGGDGAEAFF.

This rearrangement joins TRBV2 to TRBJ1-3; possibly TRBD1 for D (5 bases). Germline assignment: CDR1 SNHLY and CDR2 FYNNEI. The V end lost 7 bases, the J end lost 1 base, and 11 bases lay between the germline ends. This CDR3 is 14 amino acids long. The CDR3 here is CASKPGGSGNTIYF. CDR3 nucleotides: TGTGCCAGCAAACCGGGGGGTTCTGGAAACACCATATATTTT.

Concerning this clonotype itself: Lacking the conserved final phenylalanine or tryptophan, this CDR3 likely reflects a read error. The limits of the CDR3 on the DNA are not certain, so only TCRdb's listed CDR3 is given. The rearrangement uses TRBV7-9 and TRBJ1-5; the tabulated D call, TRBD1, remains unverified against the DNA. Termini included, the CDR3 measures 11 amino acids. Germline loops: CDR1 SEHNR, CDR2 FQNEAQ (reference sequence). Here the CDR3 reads CASTRGGVVPN.

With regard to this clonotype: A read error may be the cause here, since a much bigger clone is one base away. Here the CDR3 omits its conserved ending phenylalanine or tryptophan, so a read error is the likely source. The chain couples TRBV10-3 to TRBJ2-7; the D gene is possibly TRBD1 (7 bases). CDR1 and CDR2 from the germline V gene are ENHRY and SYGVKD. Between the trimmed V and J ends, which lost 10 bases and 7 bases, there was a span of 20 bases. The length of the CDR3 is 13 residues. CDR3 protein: CASTEPQGGEQYY. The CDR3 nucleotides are TGTGCCAGCACCGAACCTCAGGGGGGTGAGCAGTACTAC.

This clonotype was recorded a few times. The CDR3 loop is CAWSVPGYEQYF. In DNA form, the CDR3 reads TGTGCCTGGAGTGTACCGGGCTACGAGCAGTACTTC. The chain has TRBV30 and TRBJ2-7; no clear D gene. V was clipped by 0 bases and J by 3 bases, with 6 bases between them. Germline V CDR1 and CDR2: GTSNPN, SVGIG (reference sequence). The CDR3 length is 12 residues.

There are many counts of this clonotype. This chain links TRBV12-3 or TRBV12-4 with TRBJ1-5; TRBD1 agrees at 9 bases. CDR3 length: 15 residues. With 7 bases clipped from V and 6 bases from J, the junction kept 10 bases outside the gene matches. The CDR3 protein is CASTVGGQGSQPQHF. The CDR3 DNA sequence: TGTGCCAGCACCGTGGGCGGACAGGGGAGTCAGCCCCAGCATTTT.

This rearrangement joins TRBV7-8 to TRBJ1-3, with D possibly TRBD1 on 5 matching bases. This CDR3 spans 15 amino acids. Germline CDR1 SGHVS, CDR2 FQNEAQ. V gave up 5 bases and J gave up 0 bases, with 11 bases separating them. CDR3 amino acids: CASSQWGDSGNTIYF. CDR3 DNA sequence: TGTGCCAGCAGCCAGTGGGGGGACTCTGGAAACACCATATATTTT.

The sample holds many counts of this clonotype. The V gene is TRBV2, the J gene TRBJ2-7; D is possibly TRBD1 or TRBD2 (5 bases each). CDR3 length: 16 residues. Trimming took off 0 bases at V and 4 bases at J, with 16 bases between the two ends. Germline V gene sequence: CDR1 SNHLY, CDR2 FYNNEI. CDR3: CASSEAWGPRAYEQYF. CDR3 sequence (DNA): TGTGCCAGCAGTGAAGCTTGGGGACCCAGGGCGTACGAGCAGTACTTC. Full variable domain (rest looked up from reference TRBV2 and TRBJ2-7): EPEVTQTPSHQVTQMGQEVILRCVPISNHLYFYWYRQILGQKVEFLVSFYNNEISEKSEIFDDQFSVERPDGSNFTLKIRSTKLEDSAMYFCASSEAWGPRAYEQYFGPGTRLTVT.

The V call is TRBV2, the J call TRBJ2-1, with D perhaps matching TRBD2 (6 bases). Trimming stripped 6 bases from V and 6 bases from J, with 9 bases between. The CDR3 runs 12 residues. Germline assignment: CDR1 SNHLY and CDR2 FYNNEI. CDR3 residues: CASRRGVNEQFF. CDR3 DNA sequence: TGTGCCAGCAGACGCGGGGTCAATGAGCAGTTCTTC.

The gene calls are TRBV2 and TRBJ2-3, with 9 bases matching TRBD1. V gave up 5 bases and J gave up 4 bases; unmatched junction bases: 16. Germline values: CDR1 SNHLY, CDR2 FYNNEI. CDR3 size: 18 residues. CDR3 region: CASSRNGLGQGRSDTQYF. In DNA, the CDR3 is TGTGCCAGCAGTCGAAATGGGCTCGGACAGGGGAGGTCAGATACGCAGTATTTT.

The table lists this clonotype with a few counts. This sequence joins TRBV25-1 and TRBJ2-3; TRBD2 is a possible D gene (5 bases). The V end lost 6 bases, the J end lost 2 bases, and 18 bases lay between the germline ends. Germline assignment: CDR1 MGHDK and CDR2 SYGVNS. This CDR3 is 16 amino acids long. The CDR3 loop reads CASSRGEGRPTDTQYF. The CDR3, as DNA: TGTGCCAGCAGCCGGGGAGAGGGTCGGCCCACAGATACGCAGTATTTT. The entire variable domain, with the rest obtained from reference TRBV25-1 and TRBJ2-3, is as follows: EADIYQTPRYLVIGTGKKITLECSQTMGHDKMYWYQQDPGMELHLIHYSYGVNSTEKGDLSSESTVSRIRTEHFPLTLESARPSHTSQYLCASSRGEGRPTDTQYFGPGTRLTVL.

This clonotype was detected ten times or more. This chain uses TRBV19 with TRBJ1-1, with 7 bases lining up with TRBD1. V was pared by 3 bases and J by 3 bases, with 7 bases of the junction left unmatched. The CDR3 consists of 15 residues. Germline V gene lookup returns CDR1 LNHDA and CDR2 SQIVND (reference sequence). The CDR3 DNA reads TGTGCCAGTAGTATTACAGGGGCGGAGTACACTGAAGCTTTCTTT. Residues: CASSITGAEYTEAFF.